Sequencing of this T cell receptor beta chain was carried out in a study of blood T cells in healthy people across ages. CDR1 and CDR2 (germline): MNHNY, SVGAGI (reference sequence). The CDR3 runs to 15 residues. V was clipped by 6 bases and J by 0 bases; unmatched bases: 5. Study results and limitations: Naive T cell percentage by flow cytometry tracked strongly with beta diversity.

Alongside a J-beta primer mix, a sample-barcoded 5' primer served in a second PCR lasting roughly 6 to 11 cycles. Using its own MiXCR run on the 5' RACE reads, TCRdb lists one record per CDR3 protein. Of nearly 800,000 distinct CDR3 sequences detected, roughly 25% appear once; the ten largest clones hold under 4.5%. This clonotype has just a few counts. Its matching antigen is unknown. Donors gave 8 to 10 milliliters of peripheral blood apiece. Per-sample PBMC isolation yielded at least 7 million cells. The same specimen was also included in a second study, on T cells of mothers and their children. That paper adds: Thymic selection, a shaping force on TCR recombination output, acts similarly in related and unrelated pairs.

The V call is TRBV6-6, the J call TRBJ2-1; 7 positions agree with TRBD1. Sequencing was done on a sample of blood. This TCR was recovered from a boy younger than 18 in good health. CDR3 nucleotide sequence: TGTGCCAGCAGGCCGACAGGGTCCTCCTACAATGAGCAGTTCTTC. It yields the protein CASRPTGSSYNEQFF.